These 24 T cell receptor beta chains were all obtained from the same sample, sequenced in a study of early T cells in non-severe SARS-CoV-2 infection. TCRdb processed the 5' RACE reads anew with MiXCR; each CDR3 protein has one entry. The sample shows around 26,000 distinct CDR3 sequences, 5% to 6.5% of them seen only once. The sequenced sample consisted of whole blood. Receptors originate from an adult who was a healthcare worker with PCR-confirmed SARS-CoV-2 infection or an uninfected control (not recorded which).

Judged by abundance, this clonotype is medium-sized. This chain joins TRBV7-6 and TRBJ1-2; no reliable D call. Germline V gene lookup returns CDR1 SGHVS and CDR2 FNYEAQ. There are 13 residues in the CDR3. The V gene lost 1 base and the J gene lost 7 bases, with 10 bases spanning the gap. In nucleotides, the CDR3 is TGTGCCAGCAGCTTAGATTCCCTCGGTGGCTACACCTTC. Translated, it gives CASSLDSLGGYTF.

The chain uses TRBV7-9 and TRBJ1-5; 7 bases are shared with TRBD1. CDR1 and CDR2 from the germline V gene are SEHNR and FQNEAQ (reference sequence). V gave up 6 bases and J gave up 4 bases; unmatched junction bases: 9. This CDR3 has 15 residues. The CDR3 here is CASSLAAGGNQPQHF. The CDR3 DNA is TGTGCCAGCAGTTTGGCGGCAGGGGGGAATCAGCCCCAGCATTTT.

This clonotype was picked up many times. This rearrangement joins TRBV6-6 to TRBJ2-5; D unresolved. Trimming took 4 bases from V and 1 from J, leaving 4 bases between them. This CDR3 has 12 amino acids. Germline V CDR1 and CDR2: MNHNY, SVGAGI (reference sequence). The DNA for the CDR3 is TGTGCCAGCAGTTCGTTCCAAGAGACCCAGTACTTC. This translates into CASSSFQETQYF.

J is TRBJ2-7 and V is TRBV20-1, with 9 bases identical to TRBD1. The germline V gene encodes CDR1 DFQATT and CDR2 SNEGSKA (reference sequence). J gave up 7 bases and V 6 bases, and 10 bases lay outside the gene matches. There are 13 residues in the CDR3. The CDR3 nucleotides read TGCAGTGCCTACGAACAGGGGGCAGGGGAGCAGTACTTC. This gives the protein CSAYEQGAGEQYF.

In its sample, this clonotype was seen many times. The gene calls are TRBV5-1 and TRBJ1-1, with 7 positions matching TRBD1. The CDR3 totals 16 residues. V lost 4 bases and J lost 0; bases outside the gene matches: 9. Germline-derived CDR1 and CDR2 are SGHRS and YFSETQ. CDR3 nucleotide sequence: TGCGCCAGCAGCCCGACAGGGAGAGTAATGAACACTGAAGCTTTCTTT. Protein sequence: CASSPTGRVMNTEAFF. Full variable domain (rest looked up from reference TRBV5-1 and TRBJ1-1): KAGVTQTPRYLIKTRGQQVTLSCSPISGHRSVSWYQQTPGQGLQFLFEYFSETQRNKGNFPGRFSGRQFSNSRSEMNVSTLELGDSALYLCASSPTGRVMNTEAFFGQGTRLTVV.

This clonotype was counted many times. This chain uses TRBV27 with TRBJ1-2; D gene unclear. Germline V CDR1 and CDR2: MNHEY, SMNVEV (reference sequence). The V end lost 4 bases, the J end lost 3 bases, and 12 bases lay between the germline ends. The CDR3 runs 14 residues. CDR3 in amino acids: CASSSVWADYGYTF. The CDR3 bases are TGTGCCAGCAGTTCTGTTTGGGCCGACTATGGCTACACCTTC.

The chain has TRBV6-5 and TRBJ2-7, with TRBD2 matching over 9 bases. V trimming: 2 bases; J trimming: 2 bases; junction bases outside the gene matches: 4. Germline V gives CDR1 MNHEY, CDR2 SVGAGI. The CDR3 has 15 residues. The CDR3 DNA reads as TGTGCCAGCAGTTACGAGGCGGGGGGGGCCTACGAGCAGTACTTC. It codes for CASSYEAGGAYEQYF.

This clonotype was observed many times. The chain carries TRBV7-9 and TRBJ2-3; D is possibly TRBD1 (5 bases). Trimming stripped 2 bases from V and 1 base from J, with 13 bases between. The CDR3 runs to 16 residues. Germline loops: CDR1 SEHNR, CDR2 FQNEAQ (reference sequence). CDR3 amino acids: CASSLTLRRGTDTQYF. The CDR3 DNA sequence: TGTGCCAGCAGCTTAACTCTGCGCAGGGGCACAGATACGCAGTATTTT. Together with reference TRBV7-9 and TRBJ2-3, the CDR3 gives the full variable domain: DTGVSQNPRHKITKRGQNVTFRCDPISEHNRLYWYRQTLGQGPEFLTYFQNEAQLEKSRLLSDRFSAERPKGSFSTLEIQRTEQGDSAMYLCASSLTLRRGTDTQYFGPGTRLTVL.

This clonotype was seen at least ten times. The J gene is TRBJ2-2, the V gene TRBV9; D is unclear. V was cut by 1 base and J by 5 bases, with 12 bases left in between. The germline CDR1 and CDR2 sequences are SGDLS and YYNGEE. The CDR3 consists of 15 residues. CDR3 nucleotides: TGTGCCAGCAGCGTAAGGGCTGGATTTACCGGGGAGCTGTTTTTT. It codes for CASSVRAGFTGELFF.

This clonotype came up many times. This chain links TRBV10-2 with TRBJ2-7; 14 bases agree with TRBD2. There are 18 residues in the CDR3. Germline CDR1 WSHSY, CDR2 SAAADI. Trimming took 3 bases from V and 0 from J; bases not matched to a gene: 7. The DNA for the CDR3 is TGCGCCAGCAGTGACCAAGGGACTAGCGGGGGCCTCTCCTACGAGCAGTACTTC. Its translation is CASSDQGTSGGLSYEQYF.

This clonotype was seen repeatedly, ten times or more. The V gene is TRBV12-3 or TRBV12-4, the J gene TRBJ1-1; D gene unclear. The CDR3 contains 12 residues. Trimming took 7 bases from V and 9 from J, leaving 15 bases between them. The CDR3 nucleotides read TGTGCCAGCACCATTGGGGAGACGCAAGCTTTCTTT. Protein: CASTIGETQAFF.

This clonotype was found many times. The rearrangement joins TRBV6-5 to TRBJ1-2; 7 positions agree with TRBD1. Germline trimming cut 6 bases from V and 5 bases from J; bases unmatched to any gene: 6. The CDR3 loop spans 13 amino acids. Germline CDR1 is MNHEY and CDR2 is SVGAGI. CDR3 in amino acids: CASRLRTGYGYTF. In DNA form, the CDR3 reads TGTGCCAGCAGACTCCGGACAGGTTATGGCTACACCTTC.

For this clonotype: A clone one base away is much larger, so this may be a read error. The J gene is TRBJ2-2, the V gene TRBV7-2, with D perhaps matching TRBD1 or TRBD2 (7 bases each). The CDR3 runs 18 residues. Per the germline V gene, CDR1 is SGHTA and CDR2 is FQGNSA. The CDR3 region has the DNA TGTGCCAGCAACTTAGGAGGTCGGCAGGGGGGGGACACCGGGGAGCTGTTTTTT. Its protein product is CASNLGGRQGGDTGELFF.

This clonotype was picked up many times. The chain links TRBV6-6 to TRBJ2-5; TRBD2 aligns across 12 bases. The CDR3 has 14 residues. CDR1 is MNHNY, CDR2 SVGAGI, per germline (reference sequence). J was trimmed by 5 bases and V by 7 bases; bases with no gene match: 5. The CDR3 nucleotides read TGTGCCAGCAATCTAGCGGGGGGGCAGGAGACCCAGTACTTC. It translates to CASNLAGGQETQYF.

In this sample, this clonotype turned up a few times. The CDR3 nucleotides are TGTGCCAGCAGTTACCCCCCGGCCACCGGGGGTGGCTACACCTTC. Its translation: CASSYPPATGGGYTF. V and J are TRBV6-1 and TRBJ1-2; a weak D match, TRBD1 (5 bases). CDR1 and CDR2 from the germline V gene are MNHNS and SASEGT. The CDR3 contains 15 residues. V gave up 5 bases and J gave up 7 bases, with 20 bases separating them.

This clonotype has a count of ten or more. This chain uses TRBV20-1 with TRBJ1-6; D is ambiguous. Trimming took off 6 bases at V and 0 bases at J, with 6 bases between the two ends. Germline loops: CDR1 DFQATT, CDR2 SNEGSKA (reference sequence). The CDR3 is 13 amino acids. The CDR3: CSAGSSYNSPLHF. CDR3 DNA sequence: TGCAGTGCGGGAAGCTCCTATAATTCACCCCTCCACTTT.

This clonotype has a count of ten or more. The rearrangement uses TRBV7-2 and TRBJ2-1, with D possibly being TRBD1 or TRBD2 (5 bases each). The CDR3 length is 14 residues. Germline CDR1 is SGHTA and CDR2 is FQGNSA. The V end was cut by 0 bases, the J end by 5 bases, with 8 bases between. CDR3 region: CASSLAGDNNEQFF. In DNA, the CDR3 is TGTGCCAGCAGCTTAGCGGGGGATAACAATGAGCAGTTCTTC.

The CDR3 bases are TGTGCCAGCAGCCTCAGACTAGCAAAAGAGACCCAGTACTTC. Its protein is CASSLRLAKETQYF. The chain has TRBV3-1 and TRBJ2-5, with 7 bases matching TRBD2. Germline CDR1 reads LGHDT; CDR2 reads YNNKEL (reference sequence). The CDR3 sequence is 14 residues long. V lost 4 bases and J lost 3; bases outside the gene matches: 5.

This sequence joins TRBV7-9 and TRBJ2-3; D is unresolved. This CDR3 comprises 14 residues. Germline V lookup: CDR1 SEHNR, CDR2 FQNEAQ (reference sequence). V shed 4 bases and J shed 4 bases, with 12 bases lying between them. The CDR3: CASSSTRGPDTQYF. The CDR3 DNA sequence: TGTGCCAGCAGCTCCACGAGAGGCCCAGATACGCAGTATTTT.

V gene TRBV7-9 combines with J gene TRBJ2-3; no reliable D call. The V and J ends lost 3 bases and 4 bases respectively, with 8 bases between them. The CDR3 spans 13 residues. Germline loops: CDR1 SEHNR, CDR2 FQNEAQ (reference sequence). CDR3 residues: CASSFPDADTQYF. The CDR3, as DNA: TGTGCCAGCAGCTTCCCCGACGCAGATACGCAGTATTTT. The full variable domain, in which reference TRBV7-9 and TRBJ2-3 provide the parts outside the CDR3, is DTGVSQNPRHKITKRGQNVTFRCDPISEHNRLYWYRQTLGQGPEFLTYFQNEAQLEKSRLLSDRFSAERPKGSFSTLEIQRTEQGDSAMYLCASSFPDADTQYFGPGTRLTVL.

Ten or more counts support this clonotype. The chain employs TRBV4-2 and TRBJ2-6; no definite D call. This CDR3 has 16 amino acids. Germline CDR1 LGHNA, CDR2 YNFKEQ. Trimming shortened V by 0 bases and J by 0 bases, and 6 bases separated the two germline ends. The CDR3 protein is CASSQDRASGANVLTF. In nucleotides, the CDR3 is TGTGCCAGCAGCCAAGATAGAGCCTCTGGGGCCAACGTCCTGACTTTC.

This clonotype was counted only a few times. The CDR3 loop reads CASSSGTLGREKLFF. Here the CDR3 DNA reads TGCGCCAGCAGCAGCGGGACATTAGGACGAGAAAAACTGTTTTTT. The V call is TRBV5-1, the J call TRBJ1-4; TRBD1 is a possible D gene (6 bases). This CDR3 is 15 amino acids long. V lost 4 bases to trimming and J lost 8 bases, with 18 bases between them. Per the germline V gene, CDR1 is SGHRS and CDR2 is YFSETQ.

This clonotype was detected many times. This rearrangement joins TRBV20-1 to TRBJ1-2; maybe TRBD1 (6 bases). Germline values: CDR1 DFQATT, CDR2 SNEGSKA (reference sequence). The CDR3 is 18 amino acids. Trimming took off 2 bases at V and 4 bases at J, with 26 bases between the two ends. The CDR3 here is CSARPLGAGAKTFYGYTF. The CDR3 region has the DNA TGCAGTGCTAGACCCCTGGGGGCAGGGGCCAAAACCTTCTATGGCTACACCTTC.

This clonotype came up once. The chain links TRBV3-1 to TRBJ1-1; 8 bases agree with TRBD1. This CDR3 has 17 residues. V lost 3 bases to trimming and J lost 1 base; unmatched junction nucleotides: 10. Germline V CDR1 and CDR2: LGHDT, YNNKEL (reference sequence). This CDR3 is CASSHSRQGLRNTEAFF. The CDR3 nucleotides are TGTGCCAGCAGCCATTCCCGACAGGGGCTGAGGAACACTGAAGCTTTCTTT.